The rows below give T cell receptor beta chains drawn from one sample of a study of CD8+CD57+ T cells in acquired aplastic anemia. TCRdb re-called the reads with MiXCR, one entry per CDR3 protein. Of under 500,000 distinct CDR3 sequences in the sample, roughly 34% were seen once. Material: sorted CD4+, CD8+, or CD8+CD57+ T cells (not recorded which) from PBMCs. Receptor source: a human donor with aplastic anemia. Both conserved end residues are part of each CDR3. The D gene is left open where the match is weak. Not all rows give a size; the values are once, few, many and, for expanded clones, a class.

>TRBV13|few|TRBD2|TRBJ2-3
CASSLGLGGSDTQYF
TGTGCCAGCAGCTTGGGACTAGGGGGGTCCGATACGCAGTATTTT
>TRBV6-1|.|.|TRBJ2-1
CASRIWALSYNEQFF
TGTGCCAGCAGGATCTGGGCCCTCTCCTACAATGAGCAGTTCTTC
>TRBV12-3/TRBV12-4|.|.|TRBJ2-2
CASTSPETLRDDTGELFF
TGTGCCAGCACCTCCCCGGAAACCCTCCGGGACGACACCGGGGAGCTGTTTTTT
>TRBV29-1|.|.|TRBJ2-5
CSVEFETQYF
TGCAGCGTTGAATTCGAGACCCAGTACTTC
>TRBV11-1|few|TRBD2|TRBJ2-3
CASSSGLAGGNTDTQYF
TGTGCCAGCAGCTCGGGACTAGCGGGAGGGAACACAGATACGCAGTATTTT
>TRBV10-2|many|.|TRBJ2-7
CASSEAGGTAREQYF
TGCGCCAGCAGTGAGGCGGGCGGGACTGCTAGGGAGCAGTACTTC
>TRBV7-8|many|.|TRBJ2-5
CASSFERETQYF
TGTGCCAGCAGCTTCGAGCGAGAGACCCAGTACTTC
>TRBV20-1|few|TRBD2|TRBJ2-1
CSAIGLAGNNEQFF
TGCAGTGCTATCGGACTAGCGGGGAACAATGAGCAGTTCTTC
>TRBV25-1|many|TRBD1|TRBJ1-4
CASSASRDSRNEKLFF
TGTGCCAGCAGTGCATCCCGGGACAGCCGTAATGAAAAACTGTTTTTT
>TRBV2|few|TRBD1|TRBJ2-7
CASGKTGNEQYF
TGTGCCAGCGGGAAGACAGGGAACGAGCAGTACTTC
>TRBV7-9|many|.|TRBJ2-1
CASSLMDDEQFF
TGTGCCAGCAGCTTAATGGATGATGAGCAGTTCTTC
>TRBV20-1|.|TRBD1|TRBJ1-1
CSGVDRVQLNTEAFF
TGCAGTGGGGTGGACAGGGTTCAACTGAACACTGAAGCTTTCTTT
>TRBV10-3|many|.|TRBJ2-7
CAISVSYSGQTYEEQYF
TGTGCCATCAGTGTCTCATATAGCGGACAGACCTACGAGGAGCAGTACTTC
>TRBV4-2|many|.|TRBJ1-6
CASSQFAGTVVDNSPLHF
TGTGCCAGCAGCCAATTCGCCGGGACGGTCGTCGATAATTCACCCCTCCACTTT
>TRBV10-1|few|.|TRBJ2-3
CASDPSWFPRSDTQYF
TGCGCCAGCGACCCCTCTTGGTTCCCGAGGTCAGATACGCAGTATTTT
>TRBV5-1|.|.|TRBJ2-7
CASSFPGLGSEQYF
TGCGCCAGCAGCTTTCCCGGGCTGGGATCCGAGCAGTACTTC
>TRBV10-3|.|.|TRBJ1-6
CAISESDVTYSPLHF
TGTGCCATCAGTGAGTCGGACGTAACATATTCACCCCTCCACTTT
>TRBV13|.|.|TRBJ1-2
CASSPPGRVGVNYGYTF
TGTGCCAGCAGCCCCCCGGGCCGGGTGGGGGTTAACTATGGCTACACCTTC
>TRBV2|.|.|TRBJ1-4
CASRLGRNEKLFF
TGTGCCAGCAGACTCGGCAGAAATGAAAAACTGTTTTTT
>TRBV10-3|many|.|TRBJ2-7
CAISESDSEQYF
TGTGCCATCAGTGAGTCGGACTCCGAGCAGTACTTC
>TRBV2|many|.|TRBJ1-3
CASTRGGSGNTIYF
TGTGCCAGCACCAGAGGTGGTTCTGGAAACACCATATATTTT
>TRBV12-3/TRBV12-4|.|TRBD2|TRBJ2-5
CASRKAGGLGETQYF
TGTGCCAGCAGGAAAGCGGGGGGCCTCGGAGAGACCCAGTACTTC
>TRBV2|.|.|TRBJ1-1
CASSLRQSNTEAFF
TGTGCCAGCAGCTTACGACAGTCGAACACTGAAGCTTTCTTT
>TRBV11-2|few|.|TRBJ2-7
CASSLDGAGEQYF
TGTGCCAGCAGCTTAGATGGTGCAGGAGAGCAGTACTTC
>TRBV5-6|.|TRBD2|TRBJ2-7
CASSPVGTSYYEQYF
TGTGCCAGCAGCCCTGTAGGGACTAGCTACTACGAGCAGTACTTC
>TRBV20-1|few|.|TRBJ2-1
CSANPVQAYNEQFF
TGCAGTGCTAATCCGGTACAGGCCTACAATGAGCAGTTCTTC
>TRBV5-1|.|.|TRBJ2-5
CASSPPSGGAGETQYF
TGCGCCAGCAGCCCGCCGAGTGGGGGCGCGGGAGAGACCCAGTACTTC
>TRBV6-1|.|TRBD2|TRBJ2-3
CASSLAGGPVDTQYF
TGTGCCAGCAGTCTAGCGGGGGGGCCGGTAGATACGCAGTATTTT
>TRBV25-1|.|.|TRBJ1-2
CASSEKLGGAAPREGGYTF
TGTGCCAGCAGTGAGAAGTTGGGAGGGGCCGCCCCCCGGGAAGGGGGCTACACCTTC
>TRBV6-8|few|.|TRBJ2-7
CASSYGYSYEQYF
TGTGCCAGCAGTTACGGGTATTCCTACGAGCAGTACTTC
>TRBV6-4|few|.|TRBJ2-3
CASSETQAGGDTQYF
TGTGCCAGCAGCGAGACTCAGGCAGGTGGGGATACGCAGTATTTT
>TRBV7-2|many|TRBD1|TRBJ1-6
CASSPQGQVNSPLHF
TGTGCCAGCAGCCCCCAAGGACAGGTGAATTCACCCCTCCACTTT
>TRBV7-2|few|.|TRBJ1-5
CASRPTGYSNQPQHF
TGTGCCAGCAGACCAACAGGCTATAGCAATCAGCCCCAGCATTTT
>TRBV7-8|few|.|TRBJ1-2
CASSRGENYGYTF
TGTGCCAGCAGCCGAGGGGAGAACTATGGCTACACCTTC
>TRBV2|.|.|TRBJ2-7
CASSFDSTARYEQYF
TGTGCCAGCAGTTTCGACTCGACAGCCCGCTACGAGCAGTACTTC
>TRBV5-1|once|.|TRBJ2-2
CASSLDDRGELFF
TGCGCCAGCAGCTTGGATGACCGGGGGGAGCTGTTTTTT
>TRBV20-1|once|.|TRBJ2-1
CSARSPLEQFF
TGCAGTGCTAGATCCCCTTTAGAGCAGTTCTTC
>TRBV12-3/TRBV12-4|few|.|TRBJ2-7
CASTVGGTQFGEQYF
TGTGCCAGCACCGTGGGGGGGACACAATTTGGGGAGCAGTACTTC